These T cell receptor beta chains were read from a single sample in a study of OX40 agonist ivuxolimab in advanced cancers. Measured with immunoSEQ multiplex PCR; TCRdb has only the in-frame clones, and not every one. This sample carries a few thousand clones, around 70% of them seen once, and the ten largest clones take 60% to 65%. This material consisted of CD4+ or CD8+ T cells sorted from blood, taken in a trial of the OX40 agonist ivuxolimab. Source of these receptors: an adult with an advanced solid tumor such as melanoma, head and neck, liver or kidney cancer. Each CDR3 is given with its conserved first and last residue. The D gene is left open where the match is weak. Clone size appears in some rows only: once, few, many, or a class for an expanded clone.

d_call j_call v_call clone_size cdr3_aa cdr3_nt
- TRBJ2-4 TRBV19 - CASRPGGGLNIQYF TGTGCCAGTAGGCCAGGGGGGGGCCTAAACATTCAGTACTTC
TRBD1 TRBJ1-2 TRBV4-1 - CASSQDKTGGFGYTF TGCGCCAGCAGCCAAGATAAAACAGGGGGCTTTGGCTACACCTTC
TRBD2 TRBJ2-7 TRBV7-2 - CASSLVPVTSVTYEQYF TGTGCCAGCAGCTTAGTCCCCGTGACTAGCGTAACCTACGAGCAGTACTTC
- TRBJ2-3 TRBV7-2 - CASSHSGVASTDTQYF TGTGCCAGCAGTCATAGCGGTGTTGCTAGCACAGATACGCAGTATTTT
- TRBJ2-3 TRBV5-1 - CASRYADTQYF TGCGCCAGCAGGTATGCAGATACGCAGTATTTT
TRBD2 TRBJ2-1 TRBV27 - CASSLGRLAGTNEQFF TGTGCCAGCAGTTTGGGAAGACTAGCGGGGACGAATGAGCAGTTCTTC
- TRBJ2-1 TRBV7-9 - CASSLGTAYEQFF TGTGCCAGCAGCTTAGGCACAGCCTATGAGCAGTTCTTC
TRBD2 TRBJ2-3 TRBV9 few CASSVQREGRVTDTQYF TGTGCCAGCAGCGTACAGCGGGAGGGCCGAGTCACAGATACGCAGTATTTT
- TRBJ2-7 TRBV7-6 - CASSFGSGPYEQYF TGTGCCAGCAGCTTCGGGTCGGGGCCCTACGAGCAGTACTTC
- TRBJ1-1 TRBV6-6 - CASSYSGGREPTEAFF TGTGCCAGCAGTTACTCGGGAGGGCGCGAGCCCACTGAAGCTTTCTTT
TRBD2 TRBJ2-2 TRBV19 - CASSMGLAGVITGELFF TGTGCCAGTAGTATGGGGCTAGCGGGAGTAATCACCGGGGAGCTGTTTTTT
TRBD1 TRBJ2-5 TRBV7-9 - CATSLTSTGGKTQYF TGTGCCACCTCATTAACCTCGACAGGGGGAAAGACCCAGTACTTC
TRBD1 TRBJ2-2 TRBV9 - CASSVDGTGFNTGELFF TGTGCCAGCAGCGTAGACGGGACAGGGTTTAACACCGGGGAGCTGTTTTTT
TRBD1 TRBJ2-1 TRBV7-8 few CASSFSGVNTGGNEQFF TGTGCCAGCAGCTTTAGCGGCGTTAATACAGGGGGCAATGAGCAGTTCTTC
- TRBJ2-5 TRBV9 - CASSVVTGETQYF TGTGCCAGCAGCGTAGTAACCGGGGAGACCCAGTACTTC
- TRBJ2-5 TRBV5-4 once CASSLLLGGQETQYF TGTGCCAGCAGCTTGTTACTTGGGGGCCAAGAGACCCAGTACTTC
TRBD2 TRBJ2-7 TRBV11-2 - CASSLGSGSYEQYF TGTGCCAGCAGCTTAGGAAGCGGGAGTTACGAGCAGTACTTC
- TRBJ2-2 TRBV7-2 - CASSPQGSGELFF TGTGCCAGCAGCCCACAGGGTTCCGGGGAGCTGTTTTTT
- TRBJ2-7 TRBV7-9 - CASSVVGDYEQYF TGTGCCAGCAGCGTCGTTGGGGATTACGAGCAGTACTTC
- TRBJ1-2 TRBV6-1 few CASTLGGAYGYTF TGTGCCAGCACCCTGGGGGGGGCCTATGGCTACACCTTC
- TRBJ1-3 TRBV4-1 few CASSPLGSVGTIYF TGCGCCAGCAGCCCCCTGGGATCGGTTGGCACCATATATTTT
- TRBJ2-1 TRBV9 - CASSVGSGGNEQFF TGTGCCAGCAGCGTAGGTTCGGGGGGCAACGAGCAGTTCTTC
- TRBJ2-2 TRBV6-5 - CASSQQETGELFF TGTGCCAGCAGCCAACAGGAGACCGGGGAGCTGTTTTTT
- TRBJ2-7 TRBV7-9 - CASSPTALGIVEQYF TGTGCCAGCAGCCCAACGGCCTTGGGTATTGTCGAGCAGTACTTC
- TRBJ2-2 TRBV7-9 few CASSSVTGSNTGELFF TGTGCCAGCAGCTCGGTCACGGGATCGAACACCGGGGAGCTGTTTTTT
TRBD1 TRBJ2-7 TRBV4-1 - CASSQEGTVGEQYF TGCGCCAGCAGCCAAGAGGGGACAGTTGGCGAGCAGTACTTC
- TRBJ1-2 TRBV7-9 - CASSSGGYYGYTF TGTGCCAGCAGCTCCGGCGGTTACTATGGCTACACCTTC
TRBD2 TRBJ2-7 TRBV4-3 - CASSQGLAGNYEQYF TGCGCCAGCAGCCAAGGACTAGCGGGGAACTACGAGCAGTACTTC
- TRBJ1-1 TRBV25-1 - CASSEWGGTEAFF TGTGCCAGCAGTGAATGGGGGGGCACTGAAGCTTTCTTT
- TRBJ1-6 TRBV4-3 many CASSQDLSFFAPLHF TGCGCCAGCAGCCAAGATTTAAGCTTCTTCGCGCCCCTCCACTTT
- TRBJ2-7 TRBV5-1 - CASSFYLDSTYEQYF TGCGCCAGCAGTTTTTACTTGGACTCAACCTACGAGCAGTACTTC
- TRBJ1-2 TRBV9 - CASSVVGDPNYGYTF TGTGCCAGCAGCGTAGTCGGAGACCCGAACTATGGCTACACCTTC
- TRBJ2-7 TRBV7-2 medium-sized CASSFQGDEQYF TGTGCCAGCAGCTTCCAGGGAGACGAGCAGTACTTC
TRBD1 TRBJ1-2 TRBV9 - CASSFPLGQAASLGGYTF TGTGCCAGCAGCTTCCCCCTCGGACAGGCGGCATCCCTGGGTGGCTACACCTTC
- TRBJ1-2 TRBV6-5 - CASSSNPGWDYGYTF TGTGCCAGCTCATCAAACCCTGGCTGGGACTATGGCTACACCTTC